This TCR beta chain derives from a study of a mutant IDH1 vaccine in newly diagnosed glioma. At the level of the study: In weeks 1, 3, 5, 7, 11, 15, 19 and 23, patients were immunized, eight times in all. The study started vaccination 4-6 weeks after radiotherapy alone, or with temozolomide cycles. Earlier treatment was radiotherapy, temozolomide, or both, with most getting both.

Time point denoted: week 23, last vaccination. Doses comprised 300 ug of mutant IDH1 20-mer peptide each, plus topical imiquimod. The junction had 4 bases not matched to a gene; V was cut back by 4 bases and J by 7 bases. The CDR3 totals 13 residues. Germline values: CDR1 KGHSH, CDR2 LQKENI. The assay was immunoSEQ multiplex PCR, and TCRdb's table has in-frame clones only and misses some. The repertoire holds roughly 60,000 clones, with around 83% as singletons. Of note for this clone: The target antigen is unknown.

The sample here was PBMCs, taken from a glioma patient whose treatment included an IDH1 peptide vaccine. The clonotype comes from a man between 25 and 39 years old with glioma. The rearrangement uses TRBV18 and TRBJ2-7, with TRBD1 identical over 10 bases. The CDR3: CASSLGQGIEQYF. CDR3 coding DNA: TGTGCCAGCTCACTGGGACAGGGGATAGAGCAGTACTTC.